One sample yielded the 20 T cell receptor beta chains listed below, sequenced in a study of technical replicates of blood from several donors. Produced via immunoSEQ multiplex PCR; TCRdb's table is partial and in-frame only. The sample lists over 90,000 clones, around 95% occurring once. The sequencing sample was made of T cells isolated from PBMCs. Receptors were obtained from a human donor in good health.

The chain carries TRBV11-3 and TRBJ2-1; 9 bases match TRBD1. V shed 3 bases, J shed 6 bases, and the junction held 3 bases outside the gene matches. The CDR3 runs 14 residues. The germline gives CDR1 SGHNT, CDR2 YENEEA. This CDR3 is CASSLGTGFNEQFF. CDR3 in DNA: TGTGCCAGCAGCTTGGGGACAGGGTTCAATGAGCAGTTCTTC.

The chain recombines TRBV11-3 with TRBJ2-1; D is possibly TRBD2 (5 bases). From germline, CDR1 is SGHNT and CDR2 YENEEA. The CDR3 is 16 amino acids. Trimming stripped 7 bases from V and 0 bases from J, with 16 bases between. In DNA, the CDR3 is TGTGCCAGCATCGCCGGACTGCTTCCCTCCTACAATGAGCAGTTCTTC. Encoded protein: CASIAGLLPSYNEQFF.

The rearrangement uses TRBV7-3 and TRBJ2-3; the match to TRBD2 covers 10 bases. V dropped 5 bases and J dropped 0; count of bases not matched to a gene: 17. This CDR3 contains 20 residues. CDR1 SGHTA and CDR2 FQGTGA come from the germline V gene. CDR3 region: CASSQRPLAGASISTDTQYF. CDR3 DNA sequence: TGTGCCAGCAGCCAACGGCCCCTAGCGGGGGCGTCGATTAGCACAGATACGCAGTATTTT.

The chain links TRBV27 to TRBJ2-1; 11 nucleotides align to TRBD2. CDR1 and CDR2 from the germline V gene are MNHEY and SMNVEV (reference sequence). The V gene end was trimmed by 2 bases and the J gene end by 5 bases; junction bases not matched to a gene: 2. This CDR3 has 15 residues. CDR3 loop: CASSLLAGGNNEQFF. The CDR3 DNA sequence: TGTGCCAGCAGTTTACTAGCGGGGGGAAACAATGAGCAGTTCTTC.

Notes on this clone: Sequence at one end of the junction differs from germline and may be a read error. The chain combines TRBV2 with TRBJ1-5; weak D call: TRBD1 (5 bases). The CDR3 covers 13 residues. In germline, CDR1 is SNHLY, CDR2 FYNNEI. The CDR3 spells CAGREEANQPQHF. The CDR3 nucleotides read TGTGCCGGCAGGGAAGAAGCCAATCAGCCCCAGCATTTT. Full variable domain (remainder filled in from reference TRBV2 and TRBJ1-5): EPEVTQTPSHQVTQMGQEVILRCVPISNHLYFYWYRQILGQKVEFLVSFYNNEISEKSEIFDDQFSVERPDGSNFTLKIRSTKLEDSAMYFCAGREEANQPQHFGDGTRLSIL.

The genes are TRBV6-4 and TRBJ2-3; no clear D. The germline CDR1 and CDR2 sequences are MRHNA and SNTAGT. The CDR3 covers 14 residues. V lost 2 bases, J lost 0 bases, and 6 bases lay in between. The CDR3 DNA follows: TGTGCCAGCAGTGACGGGCCTAGCACAGATACGCAGTATTTT. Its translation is CASSDGPSTDTQYF.

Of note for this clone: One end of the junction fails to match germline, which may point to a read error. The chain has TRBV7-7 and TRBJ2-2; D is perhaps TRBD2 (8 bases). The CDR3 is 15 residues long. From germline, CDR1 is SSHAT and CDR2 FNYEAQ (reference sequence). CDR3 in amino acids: CASSPGGTANGELFF. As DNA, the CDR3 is TGTGCTAGCAGCCCGGGGGGGACAGCGAACGGGGAGCTGTTTTTT.

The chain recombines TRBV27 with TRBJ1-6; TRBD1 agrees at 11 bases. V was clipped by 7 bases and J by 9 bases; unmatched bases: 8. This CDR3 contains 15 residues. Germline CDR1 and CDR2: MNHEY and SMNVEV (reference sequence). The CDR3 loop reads CASTEGTGGGSPLHF. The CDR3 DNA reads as TGTGCCAGCACCGAAGGGACAGGGGGAGGTTCACCCCTCCACTTT.

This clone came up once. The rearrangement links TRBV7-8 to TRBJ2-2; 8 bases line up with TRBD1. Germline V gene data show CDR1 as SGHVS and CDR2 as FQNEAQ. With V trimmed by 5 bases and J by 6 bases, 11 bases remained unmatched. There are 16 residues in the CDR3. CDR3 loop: CASSPPQGDLAGELFF. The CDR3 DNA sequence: TGTGCCAGCAGCCCCCCACAGGGGGACCTCGCCGGGGAGCTGTTTTTT.

The CDR3 loop is CASSVTPDYRTDTQYF. CDR3 DNA sequence: TGTGCCAGCAGCGTTACACCAGACTACCGCACAGATACGCAGTATTTT. The rearrangement joins TRBV9 to TRBJ2-3, with D maybe TRBD2 (5 bases). Trimming took 2 bases from V and 1 from J, leaving 14 bases between them. Germline V gene sequence: CDR1 SGDLS, CDR2 YYNGEE. This CDR3 comprises 16 residues.

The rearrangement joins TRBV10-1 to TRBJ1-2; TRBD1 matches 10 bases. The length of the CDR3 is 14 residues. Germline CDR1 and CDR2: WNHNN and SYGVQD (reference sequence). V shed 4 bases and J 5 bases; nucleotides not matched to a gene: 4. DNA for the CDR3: TGCGCCAGCAGTGGACAGGGGGCGAGGTATGGCTACACCTTC. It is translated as CASSGQGARYGYTF.

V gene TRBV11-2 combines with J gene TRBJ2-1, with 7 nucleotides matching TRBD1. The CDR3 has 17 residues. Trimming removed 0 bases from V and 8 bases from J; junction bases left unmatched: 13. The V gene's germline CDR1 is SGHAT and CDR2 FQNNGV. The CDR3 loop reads CASSLDRWAGGRDEQFF. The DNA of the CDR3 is TGTGCCAGCAGCTTAGATCGGTGGGCAGGGGGAAGGGATGAGCAGTTCTTC.

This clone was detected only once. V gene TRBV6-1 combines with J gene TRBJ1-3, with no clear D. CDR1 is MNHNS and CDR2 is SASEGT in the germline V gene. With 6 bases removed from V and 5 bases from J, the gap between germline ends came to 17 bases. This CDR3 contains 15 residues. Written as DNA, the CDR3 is TGTGCCAGCAGCGATGAGACAAGGCCAAGAAACACCATATATTTT. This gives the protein CASSDETRPRNTIYF.

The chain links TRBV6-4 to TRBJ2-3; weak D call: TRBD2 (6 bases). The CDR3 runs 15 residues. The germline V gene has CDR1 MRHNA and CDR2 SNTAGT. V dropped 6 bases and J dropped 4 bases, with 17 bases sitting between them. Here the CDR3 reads CASRGSGGASDTQYF. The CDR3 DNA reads TGTGCCAGCAGGGGTAGCGGTGGGGCCTCAGATACGCAGTATTTT.

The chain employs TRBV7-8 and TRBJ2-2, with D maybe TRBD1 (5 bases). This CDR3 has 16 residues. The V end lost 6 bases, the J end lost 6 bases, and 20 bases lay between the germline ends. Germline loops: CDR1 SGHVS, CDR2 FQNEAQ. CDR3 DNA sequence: TGTGCCAGCAGAACCAATTTGGTGGACAACGCCGGGGAGCTGTTTTTT. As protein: CASRTNLVDNAGELFF.

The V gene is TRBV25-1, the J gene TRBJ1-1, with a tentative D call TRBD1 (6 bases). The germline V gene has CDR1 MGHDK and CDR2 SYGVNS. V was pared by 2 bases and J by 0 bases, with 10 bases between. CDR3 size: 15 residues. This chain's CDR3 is CASSERQDMNTEAFF. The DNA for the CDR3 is TGTGCCAGCAGTGAAAGACAGGACATGAACACTGAAGCTTTCTTT.

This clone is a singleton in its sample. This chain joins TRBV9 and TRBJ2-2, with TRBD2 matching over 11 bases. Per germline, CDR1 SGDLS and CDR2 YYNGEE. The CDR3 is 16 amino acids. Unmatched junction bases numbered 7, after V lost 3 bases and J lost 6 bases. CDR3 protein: CASSDILAGGPGELFF. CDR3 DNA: TGTGCCAGCAGCGATATCCTAGCGGGGGGCCCCGGGGAGCTGTTTTTT.

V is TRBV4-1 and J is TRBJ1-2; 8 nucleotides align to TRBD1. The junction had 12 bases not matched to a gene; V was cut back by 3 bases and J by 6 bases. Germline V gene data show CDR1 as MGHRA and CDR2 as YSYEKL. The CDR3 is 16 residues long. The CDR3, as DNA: TGCGCCAGCAGCCATACAGCGGGACAGGCCAACCATGGCTACACCTTC. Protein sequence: CASSHTAGQANHGYTF.

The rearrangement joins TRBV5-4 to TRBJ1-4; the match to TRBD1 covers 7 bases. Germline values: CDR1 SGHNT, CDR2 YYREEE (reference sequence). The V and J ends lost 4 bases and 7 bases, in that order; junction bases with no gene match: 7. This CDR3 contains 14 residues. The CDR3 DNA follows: TGTGCCAGCAGCCCAGACAGGGCCGGTGAAAAACTGTTTTTT. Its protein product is CASSPDRAGEKLFF. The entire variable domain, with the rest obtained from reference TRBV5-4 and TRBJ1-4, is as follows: ETGVTQSPTHLIKTRGQQVTLRCSSQSGHNTVSWYQQALGQGPQFIFQYYREEENGRGNFPPRFSGLQFPNYSSELNVNALELDDSALYLCASSPDRAGEKLFFGSGTQLSVL.

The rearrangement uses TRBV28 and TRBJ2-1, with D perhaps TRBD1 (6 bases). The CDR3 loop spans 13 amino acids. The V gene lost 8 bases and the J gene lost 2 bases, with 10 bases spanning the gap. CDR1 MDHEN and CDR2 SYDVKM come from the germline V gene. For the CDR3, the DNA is TGTGCCAGCGTGGGGGCCGCCTACAATGAGCAGTTCTTC. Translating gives CASVGAAYNEQFF. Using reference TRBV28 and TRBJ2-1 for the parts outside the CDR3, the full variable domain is DVKVTQSSRYLVKRTGEKVFLECVQDMDHENMFWYRQDPGLGLRLIYFSYDVKMKEKGDIPEGYSVSREKKERFSLILESASTNQTSMYLCASVGAAYNEQFFGPGTRLTVL.